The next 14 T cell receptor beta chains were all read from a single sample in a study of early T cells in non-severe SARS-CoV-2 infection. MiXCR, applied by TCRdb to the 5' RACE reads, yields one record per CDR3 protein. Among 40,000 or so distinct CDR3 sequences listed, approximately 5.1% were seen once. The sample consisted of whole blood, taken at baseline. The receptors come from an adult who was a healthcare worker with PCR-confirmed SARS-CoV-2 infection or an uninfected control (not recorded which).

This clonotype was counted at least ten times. CDR3 nucleotides: TGTGCCAGCAGAACGCCCCTTCTAGCGGGATCCTACGAGCAGTACTTC. Translated, it gives CASRTPLLAGSYEQYF. V is TRBV11-2 and J is TRBJ2-7; 9 bases match TRBD2. Germline V gene sequence: CDR1 SGHAT, CDR2 FQNNGV. This CDR3 contains 16 residues. V lost 6 bases, J lost 1 base, and 10 bases stayed unmatched.

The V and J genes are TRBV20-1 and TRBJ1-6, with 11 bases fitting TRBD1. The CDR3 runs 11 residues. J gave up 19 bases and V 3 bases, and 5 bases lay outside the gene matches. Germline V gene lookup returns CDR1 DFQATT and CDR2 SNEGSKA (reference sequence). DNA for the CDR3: TGCAGTGCTAGCTCCGGGACAGGGGGACACTTT. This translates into CSASSGTGGHF.

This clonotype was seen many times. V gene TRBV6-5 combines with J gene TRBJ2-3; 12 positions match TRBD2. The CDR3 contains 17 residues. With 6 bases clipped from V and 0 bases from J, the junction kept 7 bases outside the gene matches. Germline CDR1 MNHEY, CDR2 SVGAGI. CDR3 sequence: CASRPGLAGLSTDTQYF. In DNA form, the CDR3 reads TGTGCCAGCAGACCGGGACTAGCGGGTCTCAGCACAGATACGCAGTATTTT.

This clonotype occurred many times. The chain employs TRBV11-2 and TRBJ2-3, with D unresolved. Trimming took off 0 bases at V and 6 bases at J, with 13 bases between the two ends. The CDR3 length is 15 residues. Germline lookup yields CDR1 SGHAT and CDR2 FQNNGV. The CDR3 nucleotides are TGTGCCAGCAGCTTAGATCGTCCAGGCGCGGATACGCAGTATTTT. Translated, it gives CASSLDRPGADTQYF.

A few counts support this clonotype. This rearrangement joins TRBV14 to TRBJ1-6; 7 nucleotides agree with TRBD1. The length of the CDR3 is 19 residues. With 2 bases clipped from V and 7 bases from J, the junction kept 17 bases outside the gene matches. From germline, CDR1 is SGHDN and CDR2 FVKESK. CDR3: CASSQNHPGQIRGNSPLHF. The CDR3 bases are TGTGCCAGCAGCCAAAACCACCCGGGACAGATCAGGGGAAATTCACCCCTCCACTTT.

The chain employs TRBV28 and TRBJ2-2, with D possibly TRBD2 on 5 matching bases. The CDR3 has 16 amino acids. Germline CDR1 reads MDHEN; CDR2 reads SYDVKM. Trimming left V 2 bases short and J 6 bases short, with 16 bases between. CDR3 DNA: TGTGCCAGCAGTTTAGGACTCCAACTGGGTTCCGGGGAGCTGTTTTTT. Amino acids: CASSLGLQLGSGELFF.

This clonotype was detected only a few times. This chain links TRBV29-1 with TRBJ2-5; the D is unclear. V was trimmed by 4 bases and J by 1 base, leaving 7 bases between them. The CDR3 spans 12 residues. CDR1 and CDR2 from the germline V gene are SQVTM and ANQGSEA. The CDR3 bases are TGCAGCGTTGGGAGCGCCCAAGAGACCCAGTACTTC. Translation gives CSVGSAQETQYF.

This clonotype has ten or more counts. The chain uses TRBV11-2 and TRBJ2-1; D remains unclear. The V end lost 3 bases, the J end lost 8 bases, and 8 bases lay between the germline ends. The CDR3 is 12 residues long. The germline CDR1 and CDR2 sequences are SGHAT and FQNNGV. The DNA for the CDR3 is TGTGCCAGCAGCTTTCCTGTCTATGAGCAGTTCTTC. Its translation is CASSFPVYEQFF.

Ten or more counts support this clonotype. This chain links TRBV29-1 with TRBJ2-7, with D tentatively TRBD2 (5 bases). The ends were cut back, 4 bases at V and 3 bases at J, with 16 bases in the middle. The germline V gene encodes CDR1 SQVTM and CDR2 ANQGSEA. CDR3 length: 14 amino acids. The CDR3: CSVVWGVGSYEQYF. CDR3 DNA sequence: TGCAGCGTTGTTTGGGGTGTAGGGAGCTACGAGCAGTACTTC.

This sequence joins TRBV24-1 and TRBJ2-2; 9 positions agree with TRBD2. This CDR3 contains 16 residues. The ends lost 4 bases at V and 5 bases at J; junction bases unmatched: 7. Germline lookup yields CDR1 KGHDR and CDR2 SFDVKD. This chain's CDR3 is CATSDIAGVVTGELFF. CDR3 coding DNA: TGTGCCACCAGTGACATAGCGGGAGTGGTGACCGGGGAGCTGTTTTTT.

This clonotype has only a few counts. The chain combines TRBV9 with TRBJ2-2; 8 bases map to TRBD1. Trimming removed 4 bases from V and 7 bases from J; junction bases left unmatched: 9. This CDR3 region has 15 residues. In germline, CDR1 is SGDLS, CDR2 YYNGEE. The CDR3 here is CASSPRQGQGGELFF. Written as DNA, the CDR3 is TGTGCCAGCAGCCCTCGACAGGGGCAGGGCGGGGAGCTGTTTTTT.

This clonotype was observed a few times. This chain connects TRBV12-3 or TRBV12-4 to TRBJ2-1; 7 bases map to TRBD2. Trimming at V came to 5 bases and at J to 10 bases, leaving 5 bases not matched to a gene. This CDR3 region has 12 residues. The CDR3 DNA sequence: TGTGCCAGCAGTAAAGGCGGGAGCGAGCAGTTCTTC. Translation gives CASSKGGSEQFF.

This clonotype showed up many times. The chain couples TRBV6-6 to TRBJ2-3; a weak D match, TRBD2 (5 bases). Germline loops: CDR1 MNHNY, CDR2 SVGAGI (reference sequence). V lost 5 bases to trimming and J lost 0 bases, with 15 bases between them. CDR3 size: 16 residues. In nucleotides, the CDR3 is TGTGCCAGCAGTCCCTTAGGCCGGGGTAGCACAGATACGCAGTATTTT. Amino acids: CASSPLGRGSTDTQYF.

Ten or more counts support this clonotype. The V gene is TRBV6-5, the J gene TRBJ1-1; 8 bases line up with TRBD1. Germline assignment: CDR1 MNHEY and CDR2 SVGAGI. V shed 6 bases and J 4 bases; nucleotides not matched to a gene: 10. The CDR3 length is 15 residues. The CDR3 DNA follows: TGTGCCAGCAGCCGCAGGGGGCAGGGGGGCACTGAAGCTTTCTTT. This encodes CASSRRGQGGTEAFF.